The rows below give T cell receptor beta chains drawn from one sample of a study of blood T cell repertoires in COVID-19. Assay: immunoSEQ multiplex PCR; the TCRdb copy retains only in-frame clones and omits some. The repertoire holds about 200,000 clones, about 90% seen once, with around 8% in the top ten. Sequencing used PBMCs or T cells enriched from blood (not recorded which). The receptors derive from a woman aged 18 to 35 who had recovered from COVID-19. CDR3s include the opening cysteine and the closing phenylalanine or tryptophan. A D gene is named only where the DNA matches it firmly. Where a row states a size, it is once, few, many or the class of an expanded clone; other rows omit it.

j_call,clone_size,cdr3_length,d_call,v_call,cdr3_nt,cdr3_aa
TRBJ2-3,NA,13,TRBD2,TRBV11-2,TGTGCCAGCACCCCCTCGGGAGGGGATACGCAGTATTTT,CASTPSGGDTQYF
TRBJ2-5,medium-sized,16,TRBD2,TRBV5-4,TGTGCCAGCAGCGCTTACAGTAGCGGGACGCAAGAGACCCAGTACTTC,CASSAYSSGTQETQYF
TRBJ2-3,NA,17,NA,TRBV5-4,TGTGCCAGCAGCTTGTCCGGGTTCGGCGGTAGCACAGATACGCAGTATTTT,CASSLSGFGGSTDTQYF
TRBJ2-5,NA,16,NA,TRBV28,TGTGCCAGCAGTCAGAGCGGAGGGGGCCAGCAAGAGACCCAGTACTTC,CASSQSGGGQQETQYF
TRBJ2-7,NA,17,TRBD1,TRBV27,TGTGCCAGCAGCTCAAGGGGGCGCAGGAAACGGGACTACGAGCAGTACTTC,CASSSRGRRKRDYEQYF
TRBJ2-1,NA,16,TRBD2,TRBV10-1,TGCGCCAGCAGTGAGTCGGTTAGCGGGGGAGTCTATGAGCAGTTCTTC,CASSESVSGGVYEQFF
TRBJ1-1,NA,15,NA,TRBV9,TGTGCCAGCAGCCCCGGAGGCGAAATGAACACTGAAGCTTTCTTT,CASSPGGEMNTEAFF
TRBJ2-3,NA,15,NA,TRBV18,TGTGCCAGCTCACCTTCAGGGGATGTCACAGATACGCAGTATTTT,CASSPSGDVTDTQYF
TRBJ1-1,once,14,TRBD1,TRBV9,TGTGCCAGCAGCGTGAGTTCGACAGGGCCTGAAGCTTTCTTT,CASSVSSTGPEAFF
TRBJ1-1,NA,15,TRBD1,TRBV5-5,TGTGCCAGCAGCTTGGTGGGCAGGGGGTCCACTGAAGCTTTCTTT,CASSLVGRGSTEAFF
TRBJ2-1,NA,13,TRBD2,TRBV27,TGTGCCAGCAGTGCGGGGGGGACCAATGAGCAGTTCTTC,CASSAGGTNEQFF
TRBJ2-2,NA,16,TRBD2,TRBV6-1,TGTGCCAGCAGTGAGATAGCGGGGGGTTACACCGGGGAGCTGTTTTTT,CASSEIAGGYTGELFF
TRBJ1-5,few,12,NA,TRBV15,TGTGCCACCAGCCAGGATAATCAGCCCCAGCATTTT,CATSQDNQPQHF
TRBJ1-5,once,15,NA,TRBV20-1,TGCAGTGCCAGTCGTGGGAGTAGGGGCAATCAGCCCCAGCATTTT,CSASRGSRGNQPQHF
TRBJ1-2,NA,15,NA,TRBV19,TGTGCCAGTAGTAGGCCCGGGACACGCAACTATGGCTACACCTTC,CASSRPGTRNYGYTF
TRBJ1-2,NA,15,NA,TRBV3-1/TRBV3-2,TGTGCCAGCAGCCAGGGCTTCGGGGAAAACTATGGCTACACCTTC,CASSQGFGENYGYTF
TRBJ2-7,NA,13,TRBD2,TRBV27,TGTGCCAGCAGTGCGGGGGGCACCTACGAGCAGTACTTC,CASSAGGTYEQYF
TRBJ1-1,NA,14,TRBD1,TRBV29-1,TGCAGCGTTGCCGACAGGGCGACGAACACTGAAGCTTTCTTT,CSVADRATNTEAFF
TRBJ1-1,few,14,NA,TRBV5-4,TGTGCCAGCAGCCCCCCAACCGACAGGCCTGAAGCTTTCTTT,CASSPPTDRPEAFF
TRBJ1-6,NA,12,NA,TRBV11-2,TGTGCCAGCAGCTTTCCCTCCTCACCCCTCCACTTT,CASSFPSSPLHF
TRBJ2-7,NA,14,TRBD2,TRBV15,TGTGCCACCAGCAGATCTAGCGGGTCCTACGAGCAGTACTTC,CATSRSSGSYEQYF
TRBJ2-7,NA,15,NA,TRBV14,TGTGCCAGCAGCCAAGTGGTTAGGGGTATCTACGAGCAGTACTTC,CASSQVVRGIYEQYF
TRBJ2-1,NA,13,NA,TRBV21-1,TGTGCCAGCAGCAGAGGGGGCAGGAATGAGCAGTTCTTC,CASSRGGRNEQFF
TRBJ1-5,NA,18,NA,TRBV28,TGTGCCAGCAGTTTAATGTGGGGTGACAGTTATAGCAATCAGCCCCAGCATTTT,CASSLMWGDSYSNQPQHF
TRBJ2-1,NA,12,NA,TRBV28,TGTGCCAGCAGTTCATCGTCTATTGAGCAGTTCTTC,CASSSSSIEQFF
TRBJ1-1,NA,14,TRBD1,TRBV7-9,TGTGCCAGCAGCTCGTCGGACAGGGACACTGAAGCTTTCTTT,CASSSSDRDTEAFF
TRBJ1-4,NA,16,TRBD1,TRBV27,TGTGCCAGCAGTCCAGACAGGGGGAAGAATAATGAAAAACTGTTTTTT,CASSPDRGKNNEKLFF
TRBJ2-7,NA,14,NA,TRBV7-9,TGTGCCAGCAGCCCCCAGGGTTTGGATGGCGAGCAGTACTTC,CASSPQGLDGEQYF
TRBJ2-4,NA,16,TRBD2,TRBV27,TGTGCCAGCAGGCGGACTAGCGGGGGGGAGCGGAACATTCAGTACTTC,CASRRTSGGERNIQYF
TRBJ2-3,NA,18,TRBD2,TRBV9,TGTGCCAGCAGCGTTCAAGCAAGGACTAGCGGGGGGTCAGATACGCAGTATTTT,CASSVQARTSGGSDTQYF
TRBJ1-5,NA,15,NA,TRBV6-5,TGTGCCAGCAGCCTTACGACAGCTAGCAATCAGCCCCAGCATTTT,CASSLTTASNQPQHF
TRBJ1-6,NA,14,TRBD1,TRBV3-1/TRBV3-2,TGTGCCAGCAGGGACAGGGGATATAATTCACCCCTCCACTTT,CASRDRGYNSPLHF
TRBJ1-1,once,13,NA,TRBV19,TGTGCCAGTAGTACACAGGGGAACACTGAAGCTTTCTTT,CASSTQGNTEAFF
TRBJ1-5,NA,14,TRBD1,TRBV3-1/TRBV3-2,TGTGCCAGCAGCCTAGGACAGGTGAATCAGCCCCAGCATTTT,CASSLGQVNQPQHF
TRBJ1-2,NA,16,NA,TRBV28,TGTGCCAGCAGCTCTTCCGGGGTTCCTGGAAACTATGGCTACACCTTC,CASSSSGVPGNYGYTF
TRBJ2-1,once,15,NA,TRBV6-5,TGTGCCACTGAAAAGAGCGGGCCCGCCTACAATGAGCAGTTCTTC,CATEKSGPAYNEQFF
TRBJ2-1,once,15,TRBD1,TRBV4-2,TGTGCCAGCAGCCGAATGGACAGGGCGACTAATGAGCAGTTCTTC,CASSRMDRATNEQFF
TRBJ1-5,NA,15,TRBD1,TRBV27,TGTGCCAGCCAGCTGACAGGGGCCCTCAATCAGCCCCAGCATTTT,CASQLTGALNQPQHF
TRBJ2-5,NA,14,TRBD2,TRBV5-1,TGCGCCAGCAGCTTGGGTCTAGCGGGGGAGACCCAGTACTTC,CASSLGLAGETQYF
TRBJ1-4,few,15,TRBD1,TRBV3-1/TRBV3-2,TGTGCCAGCAGCCAAGATATAGGTACAGGGGGCAAGCTGTTTTTT,CASSQDIGTGGKLFF
TRBJ2-1,NA,15,TRBD2,TRBV5-4,TGTGCCAGCAGCCCGACTAGCGGGGAATACAATGAGCAGTTCTTC,CASSPTSGEYNEQFF